A single sample is the source of the 10 T cell receptor beta chains below, sequenced in a study of radiotherapy plus CTLA-4 blockade in lung cancer. Repertoires were generated with immunoSEQ multiplex PCR, while TCRdb's copy carries only in-frame clones and drops some. This sample has 80,000 to 100,000 clones, with approximately 78% found just once. Sequenced here: peripheral blood, sampled from a patient treated with radiotherapy plus ipilimumab. These receptors originate from a human donor with non-small cell lung cancer who had a partial response to radiotherapy plus ipilimumab.

This chain connects TRBV12-1 to TRBJ2-1; the table's TRBD2 call for D was not verified on the DNA. TRBV12-1 is a pseudogene segment. CDR3 size: 12 residues. The chain's CDR3 is CAGGLSYNEQFF. In nucleotides, the CDR3 is TGTGCCGGCGGACTGAGTTACAATGAGCAGTTCTTC.

The rearrangement uses TRBV5-1 and TRBJ1-5; weak D call: TRBD1 (5 bases). The CDR3 contains 14 residues. Per germline, CDR1 SGHRS and CDR2 YFSETQ. V was pared by 0 bases and J by 7 bases, with 11 bases between. CDR3 sequence reads: CASSLGDGGQPQHF. The CDR3 DNA is TGCGCCAGCAGCTTGGGGGACGGGGGACAGCCCCAGCATTTT.

The chain joins TRBV28 to TRBJ1-2; 9 nucleotides align to TRBD1. V lost 6 bases to trimming and J lost 2 bases; unmatched junction nucleotides: 7. Per germline, CDR1 MDHEN and CDR2 SYDVKM. This CDR3 has 15 amino acids. The chain's CDR3 is CASRPPDRGNYGYTF. The CDR3 DNA follows: TGTGCCAGCAGGCCCCCGGACAGGGGCAACTATGGCTACACCTTC.

This clone came up once. This sequence joins TRBV9 and TRBJ2-6; possible D gene TRBD1, 7 bases. The CDR3 length is 16 residues. Germline V gene lookup returns CDR1 SGDLS and CDR2 YYNGEE. V dropped 6 bases and J dropped 2 bases, with 15 bases sitting between them. CDR3 in DNA: TGTGCCAGCACCAGAGGAGGGGGCACTGGGGCCAACGTCCTGACTTTC. Amino acid sequence: CASTRGGGTGANVLTF.

The V gene is TRBV27, the J gene TRBJ1-5; 9 bases are shared with TRBD1. This CDR3 contains 16 residues. V was clipped by 1 base and J by 1 base; unmatched bases: 2. Germline lookup yields CDR1 MNHEY and CDR2 SMNVEV (reference sequence). CDR3 sequence: CASSLFGQGSNQPQHF. For the CDR3, the DNA is TGTGCCAGCAGTTTATTCGGACAGGGGAGCAATCAGCCCCAGCATTTT.

This clone is a singleton in its sample. The rearrangement links TRBV5-1 to TRBJ2-5; the match to TRBD2 covers 8 bases. V was pared by 4 bases and J by 7 bases, with 21 bases of the junction left unmatched. The length of the CDR3 is 18 residues. Germline V lookup: CDR1 SGHRS, CDR2 YFSETQ. The CDR3 here is CASSGTLSGNGRGGTQYF. For the CDR3, the DNA is TGCGCCAGCAGCGGGACACTTAGCGGGAACGGTCGAGGAGGGACCCAGTACTTC.

The rearrangement uses TRBV10-3 and TRBJ2-2, with 9 bases fitting TRBD1. Per the germline V gene, CDR1 is ENHRY and CDR2 is SYGVKD. This CDR3 contains 14 residues. J lost 3 bases, V lost 6 bases, and 2 bases had no gene match. In nucleotides, the CDR3 is TGTGCCATCAGGGGACAGGGAGACACCGGGGAGCTGTTTTTT. This encodes CAIRGQGDTGELFF.

A few counts support this clone. V is TRBV28 and J is TRBJ2-3, with D maybe TRBD2 (6 bases). V lost 7 bases to trimming and J lost 4 bases, with 18 bases between them. The germline gives CDR1 MDHEN, CDR2 SYDVKM. This CDR3 is built from 15 residues. The CDR3 sequence is CASIQEGTGSDTQYF. CDR3 DNA: TGTGCCAGCATTCAGGAGGGAACGGGGTCAGATACGCAGTATTTT.

This chain joins TRBV5-6 and TRBJ2-3; TRBD1 is a possible D gene (6 bases). The CDR3 length is 14 residues. V lost 1 base and J lost 5, with 11 bases in between. CDR1 is SGHDT and CDR2 is YYEEEE in the germline V gene. CDR3 amino acids: CASSLLGAEDTQYF. The CDR3 nucleotides read TGTGCCAGCAGCTTGCTGGGGGCCGAAGATACGCAGTATTTT.

The chain combines TRBV6-6 with TRBJ2-3; 7 nucleotides agree with TRBD1. CDR1 is MNHNY and CDR2 is SVGAGI in the germline V gene (reference sequence). The CDR3 runs 14 residues. The ends lost 7 bases at V and 2 bases at J; junction bases unmatched: 6. The CDR3 spells CASIGQVSTDTQYF. The CDR3 DNA sequence: TGTGCCAGCATCGGACAGGTTTCCACAGATACGCAGTATTTT.